This T cell receptor (beta chain) was recovered during a study of T cell responses to AZD1222 COVID-19 vaccine. In its sample, this clone was seen once. Its antigen is currently unknown. Per the germline V gene, CDR1 is SGHNT and CDR2 is YYREEE (reference sequence). The CDR3 is 16 residues long. V was pared by 3 bases and J by 5 bases, with 5 bases of the junction left unmatched. Measured with immunoSEQ multiplex PCR; TCRdb has only the in-frame clones, and not every one. The data contain about 160,000 clones, 92% of them seen just once; the ten biggest clones take up 4.4%. Study results and caveats: Targeting of unmutated variant regions was reportedly seen in nearly half of spike-specific TCRs. Donors in the cohort were predominantly white British and more often female, and clonal diversity was possibly underestimated. Dominant CD4 TCR responses targeted spike regions 160-218 and 743-854. Recipients of AZD1222 seropositive at baseline numbered only 5 to 7.

This clonotype originated in an adult in good health. The V and J genes are TRBV5-4 and TRBJ2-1; 13 bases map to TRBD2. This sample comprised peripheral blood, obtained on day 0 of MenACWY control vaccination. CDR3 loop: CASSSPGLAGNNEQFF. The CDR3 bases are TGTGCCAGCAGCTCCCCGGGACTAGCGGGAAACAATGAGCAGTTCTTC.